A selection of T cell receptor beta chains follows, all from one sample in a study of blood T cell repertoires in COVID-19. Sequenced by immunoSEQ multiplex PCR; TCRdb stores in-frame clones only, minus some. Found here are fewer than 120,000 clones, under 75% of them singletons; the top ten hold around 8%. Sequencing was performed on peripheral blood. The receptors shown here come from a woman aged 60-75 years with acute or convalescent COVID-19. Each CDR3 is given with its conserved first and last residue. The D gene is left open where the match is weak. Only some rows state a clone size, as once, few, many or a class for expanded clones.

J gene: TRBJ1-4
V gene: TRBV7-8
clone size: .
D gene: .
CDR3 DNA: TGTGCCAGCAGCCGTTCGGATGAAAAACTGTTTTTT
CDR3 protein: CASSRSDEKLFF

J gene: TRBJ1-4
V gene: TRBV5-1
clone size: .
D gene: .
CDR3 DNA: TGCGCCAGCAGCCTTACAGGGAAAGGGACTAATGAAAAACTGTTTTTT
CDR3 protein: CASSLTGKGTNEKLFF

J gene: TRBJ1-6
V gene: TRBV23-1
clone size: .
D gene: .
CDR3 DNA: TGCGCCAGCAGTCAGCCAGGGTACAATAATTCACCCCTCCACTTT
CDR3 protein: CASSQPGYNNSPLHF

J gene: TRBJ1-1
V gene: TRBV19
clone size: .
D gene: .
CDR3 DNA: TGTGCCAGTAGTATAGGGGGCTCAGTGATGAACACTGAAGCTTTCTTT
CDR3 protein: CASSIGGSVMNTEAFF

J gene: TRBJ2-7
V gene: TRBV7-9
clone size: .
D gene: .
CDR3 DNA: TGTGCCAGCAGCTCTACAGGAGCTTACGAGCAGTACTTC
CDR3 protein: CASSSTGAYEQYF

J gene: TRBJ2-7
V gene: TRBV3-1/TRBV3-2
clone size: .
D gene: TRBD1
CDR3 DNA: TGTGCCAGCAGCCAAACAGGGGCTTCCTACGAGCAGTACTTC
CDR3 protein: CASSQTGASYEQYF

J gene: TRBJ2-3
V gene: TRBV24-1
clone size: once
D gene: TRBD1
CDR3 DNA: TGTGCCACCAGTGAAATTCGACAGGGTGGCAGCACAGATACGCAGTATTTT
CDR3 protein: CATSEIRQGGSTDTQYF

J gene: TRBJ2-3
V gene: TRBV7-9
clone size: few
D gene: TRBD2
CDR3 DNA: TGTGCCAGCAGCCTACCCCTCCGACTAGCGGGAGGCACAGATACGCAGTATTTT
CDR3 protein: CASSLPLRLAGGTDTQYF

J gene: TRBJ1-2
V gene: TRBV10-3
clone size: .
D gene: .
CDR3 DNA: TGTGCCATCAGCACTAACTATGGCTACACCTTC
CDR3 protein: CAISTNYGYTF

J gene: TRBJ2-5
V gene: TRBV7-2
clone size: .
D gene: .
CDR3 DNA: TGTGCCAGCAGCTTCTCGAGGGTGCAAGAGACCCAGTACTTC
CDR3 protein: CASSFSRVQETQYF

J gene: TRBJ2-3
V gene: TRBV2
clone size: few
D gene: TRBD2
CDR3 DNA: TGTGCCAGCAGTGATGTAGCGGGGGGCCTAAGCACAGATACGCAGTATTTT
CDR3 protein: CASSDVAGGLSTDTQYF

J gene: TRBJ2-2
V gene: TRBV9
clone size: .
D gene: TRBD2
CDR3 DNA: TGTGCCAGCAGGCCAACTAGCGGGGGGGCCTCCGGGGAGCTGTTTTTT
CDR3 protein: CASRPTSGGASGELFF

J gene: TRBJ2-3
V gene: TRBV7-9
clone size: .
D gene: TRBD1
CDR3 DNA: TGTGCCAGCAGCTTAGGACAGGGTATCGCAGATACGCAGTATTTT
CDR3 protein: CASSLGQGIADTQYF

J gene: TRBJ1-5
V gene: TRBV6-5
clone size: .
D gene: TRBD1
CDR3 DNA: TGTGCCAGCAGCCCGACAGGGGTGAACAATCAGCCCCAGCATTTT
CDR3 protein: CASSPTGVNNQPQHF

J gene: TRBJ2-7
V gene: TRBV5-1
clone size: few
D gene: .
CDR3 DNA: TGCGCCAGCAGCCCCACCGGACAGAGCTACGAGCAGTACTTC
CDR3 protein: CASSPTGQSYEQYF

J gene: TRBJ1-3
V gene: TRBV7-2
clone size: few
D gene: .
CDR3 DNA: TGTGCCAGCAGCTTGTCAGGGTTCTCTGGAAACACCATATATTTT
CDR3 protein: CASSLSGFSGNTIYF

J gene: TRBJ1-2
V gene: TRBV6-5
clone size: .
D gene: TRBD1
CDR3 DNA: TGTGCCAGCAGTTACCAGGGACAGGGGGGCTATGGCTACACCTTC
CDR3 protein: CASSYQGQGGYGYTF

J gene: TRBJ2-7
V gene: TRBV4-2
clone size: .
D gene: .
CDR3 DNA: TGTGCCAGCAGCCAAGCTTCCGGACAGTCGTCTTACGAGCAGTACTTC
CDR3 protein: CASSQASGQSSYEQYF

J gene: TRBJ1-3
V gene: TRBV6-6
clone size: few
D gene: .
CDR3 DNA: TGTGCCAGCAGGTCCCCAGGGTACGGAAACACCATATATTTT
CDR3 protein: CASRSPGYGNTIYF

J gene: TRBJ1-6
V gene: TRBV7-8
clone size: .
D gene: .
CDR3 DNA: TGTGCCAGCAGCTTAGATCGGCAGGTACCTAATTCACCCCTCCACTTT
CDR3 protein: CASSLDRQVPNSPLHF

J gene: TRBJ2-7
V gene: TRBV5-4
clone size: once
D gene: TRBD1
CDR3 DNA: TGTGCCAGCAGCCGGACAGGTTCCTACGAGCAGTACTTC
CDR3 protein: CASSRTGSYEQYF

J gene: TRBJ1-6
V gene: TRBV19
clone size: .
D gene: .
CDR3 DNA: TGTGCCAGTAGTAGAGGACAGATCAATAATTCACCCCTCCACTTT
CDR3 protein: CASSRGQINNSPLHF

J gene: TRBJ2-7
V gene: TRBV10-3
clone size: .
D gene: TRBD1
CDR3 DNA: TGTGCCATCAGCGCTTCAGGACAGGGGGCCTACGAGCAGTACTTC
CDR3 protein: CAISASGQGAYEQYF

J gene: TRBJ1-1
V gene: TRBV30
clone size: .
D gene: .
CDR3 DNA: TGTGCCTGGAGTGTACGAGGACTCTTGAACACTGAAGCTTTCTTT
CDR3 protein: CAWSVRGLLNTEAFF

J gene: TRBJ2-1
V gene: TRBV11-2
clone size: .
D gene: .
CDR3 DNA: TGTGCCAGCAGCTTGAAGTCAGGGGCCAATAGTGAGCAGTTCTTC
CDR3 protein: CASSLKSGANSEQFF

J gene: TRBJ2-5
V gene: TRBV18
clone size: few
D gene: TRBD2
CDR3 DNA: TGTGCCAGCTCAACTAGCGGGGCGGGTCAAGAGACCCAGTACTTC
CDR3 protein: CASSTSGAGQETQYF

J gene: TRBJ1-6
V gene: TRBV25-1
clone size: .
D gene: .
CDR3 DNA: TGTGCCAGCAGTGCGCAGGATAATTCACCCCTCCACTTT
CDR3 protein: CASSAQDNSPLHF

J gene: TRBJ1-1
V gene: TRBV18
clone size: few
D gene: .
CDR3 DNA: TGTGCCAGCTCACCAATGGAGTTCACTGAAGCTTTCTTT
CDR3 protein: CASSPMEFTEAFF

J gene: TRBJ1-2
V gene: TRBV5-8
clone size: .
D gene: TRBD1
CDR3 DNA: TGTGCCAGCAGCATCCGGGACAGGAGGTCTGGCTACACCTTC
CDR3 protein: CASSIRDRRSGYTF

J gene: TRBJ2-7
V gene: TRBV10-2
clone size: .
D gene: .
CDR3 DNA: TGCGCCAGCAGTGCTGACACTGGATCCTACGAGCAGTACTTC
CDR3 protein: CASSADTGSYEQYF

J gene: TRBJ1-5
V gene: TRBV24-1
clone size: .
D gene: .
CDR3 DNA: TGTGCCACCAGTGATCCGAGGGTTCCCAATCAGCCCCAGCATTTT
CDR3 protein: CATSDPRVPNQPQHF

J gene: TRBJ2-2
V gene: TRBV5-1
clone size: .
D gene: .
CDR3 DNA: TGCGCCAGCAGCTTGGGGGCACAAGTCACCGGGGAGCTGTTTTTT
CDR3 protein: CASSLGAQVTGELFF

J gene: TRBJ1-2
V gene: TRBV5-4
clone size: few
D gene: .
CDR3 DNA: TGTGCCAGCAGCTTGCAGGGGAGCGCTTATGGCTACACCTTC
CDR3 protein: CASSLQGSAYGYTF

J gene: TRBJ2-5
V gene: TRBV2
clone size: once
D gene: TRBD2
CDR3 DNA: TGTGCCAGCAGTGAAGTTACGGGGGGGCCGGTGACCCAGTACTTC
CDR3 protein: CASSEVTGGPVTQYF

J gene: TRBJ1-5
V gene: TRBV28
clone size: .
D gene: .
CDR3 DNA: TGTGCCAGCAGTTTATCTAAGGGGGTAGGGAATCAGCCCCAGCATTTT
CDR3 protein: CASSLSKGVGNQPQHF

J gene: TRBJ1-1
V gene: TRBV29-1
clone size: once
D gene: TRBD1
CDR3 DNA: TGCAGCGCACGACAGGGGATTAGCACTGAAGCTTTCTTT
CDR3 protein: CSARQGISTEAFF

J gene: TRBJ1-5
V gene: TRBV30
clone size: .
D gene: .
CDR3 DNA: TGTGCCTGGAGCCCTGACAGGCCTAATCAGCCCCAGCATTTT
CDR3 protein: CAWSPDRPNQPQHF

J gene: TRBJ1-1
V gene: TRBV4-3
clone size: .
D gene: .
CDR3 DNA: TGCGCCAGCAGCCAAGACTGGAGGGGCCTCACTGAAGCTTTCTTT
CDR3 protein: CASSQDWRGLTEAFF

J gene: TRBJ2-5
V gene: TRBV27
clone size: .
D gene: .
CDR3 DNA: TGTGCCAGCAGTTTAGACAGGTGGGAGACCCAGTACTTC
CDR3 protein: CASSLDRWETQYF